This T cell receptor (beta chain) was captured by sequencing in a study of shared clonotypes between healthy human individuals. Study-wide context: Contributing individuals were two females and three males aged 18 to 49. Findings of the study overall: Shared clonotypes: approximately 5.3% naive CD4, about 3.5% naive CD8, less than 2.5% memory CD4, 0.4% memory CD8. Unshared clonotypes carried lower generation probabilities than those common to all four donors.

Note on this clone: Its antigen is unknown.

Some clones are missing from TCRdb's copy, which holds only in-frame ones; the method was immunoSEQ multiplex PCR. The sample records around 1.1 million clones, 70% to 80% being singletons. The V gene end was trimmed by 0 bases and the J gene end by 2 bases; junction bases not matched to a gene: 16. CDR3 length: 19 residues. CDR1 and CDR2 (germline): ENHRY, SYGVKD. All donors were healthy HIV-negative adults lacking recent acute infections or vaccinations. Sequences were obtained from memory CD4+ T cells from PBMCs. Subset meaning: CD45RA-negative fraction. This TCR came from a man aged 18 to 30 in good health. Some clones in this sample may be carry-over from other donors' samples. This sequence joins TRBV10-3 and TRBJ2-7; 7 bases agree with TRBD2. The CDR3: CAISESRLELGGRTYEQYF. In nucleotides, the CDR3 is TGTGCCATCAGTGAGTCGCGTTTGGAACTAGGCGGGAGAACCTACGAGCAGTACTTC.